Below, 10 T cell receptor beta chains from the same sample are listed, as sequenced in a study of human T cells and chemical hapten exposure. Specified time point: patch test 1, 2 weeks after DPC sensitization. Treatment denoted: therapeutic diphenylcyclopropenone sensitization with weekly scalp DPC. TCRdb independently ran MiXCR on the RACE reads; one entry per CDR3 protein. Seen here are about 70,000 distinct CDR3 sequences, approximately 9.8% observed once, and the top ten hold 3.3%. This specimen consisted of whole blood, obtained in connection with sensitization to the hapten diphenylcyclopropenone (DPC). Receptors originate from a woman in her thirties or forties with alopecia areata. Some clones in this sample may be carry-over from other donors' samples.

The CDR3 loop is CASASWSGGVAGELFF. The CDR3 DNA sequence: TGTGCCAGCGCAAGTTGGAGCGGGGGTGTGGCTGGGGAGCTGTTTTTT. This sequence joins TRBV6-5 and TRBJ2-2, with TRBD2 matching over 8 bases. The junction had 16 bases not matched to a gene; V was cut back by 8 bases and J by 8 bases. This CDR3 comprises 16 residues. Per germline, CDR1 MNHEY and CDR2 SVGAGI.

This clonotype showed up many times. In nucleotides, the CDR3 is TGTGCCAGCAGCCTCGGCTGGGCAACCTACGAGCAGTACTTC. This gives the protein CASSLGWATYEQYF. The rearrangement links TRBV11-2 to TRBJ2-7; D unclear. The V end lost 5 bases, the J end lost 2 bases, and 13 bases lay between the germline ends. This CDR3 comprises 14 residues. Germline CDR1 is SGHAT and CDR2 is FQNNGV.

The table lists this clonotype with a count of one. At one boundary the junction diverges from the germline segment, which might be a read error. The V call is TRBV6-5, the J call TRBJ2-7, with D unresolved. The CDR3 extends over 14 amino acids. CDR1 is MNHEY, CDR2 SVGAGI, per germline. CDR3 nucleotides: TGTGCCAGCGGTTATCAATCGGGTCTTGGCGAGCAGTACTTC. This gives the protein CASGYQSGLGEQYF.

This clonotype was found many times. This sequence joins TRBV6-2 or TRBV6-3 and TRBJ2-1; 12 bases agree with TRBD2. CDR1 is MNHEY, CDR2 SVGEGT, per germline. This CDR3 comprises 15 residues. Trimming removed 5 bases from V and 9 bases from J; junction bases left unmatched: 8. The CDR3 is CASSLLAGGLGEQFF. CDR3 nucleotide sequence: TGTGCCAGCAGTCTCCTAGCGGGGGGGCTGGGTGAGCAGTTCTTC.

This clonotype was counted ten times or more. This rearrangement joins TRBV4-2 to TRBJ2-7, with D perhaps matching TRBD2 (5 bases). The V gene's germline CDR1 is LGHNA and CDR2 YNFKEQ. This CDR3 is built from 14 residues. The ends were cut back, 8 bases at V and 6 bases at J, with 20 bases in the middle. CDR3 sequence (DNA): TGTGCCAGCGCCGCTAGCAGTGCTTTGGGCGAGCAGTACTTC. Its protein is CASAASSALGEQYF.

This clonotype was seen at least ten times. The CDR3: CASSSVGGAGETQYF. In DNA form, the CDR3 reads TGTGCCAGCAGCTCGGTAGGAGGGGCTGGAGAGACCCAGTACTTC. The chain is built from TRBV7-9 and TRBJ2-5; the D gene is possibly TRBD2 (6 bases). Trimming removed 4 bases from V and 4 bases from J, with 16 bases in between. This CDR3 region has 15 residues. The germline gives CDR1 SEHNR, CDR2 FQNEAQ (reference sequence).

This clonotype was picked up many times. The DNA of the CDR3 is TGTGCCTGGAGTGTAGGGGGGGTGGCCTACGAGCAGTACTTC. Amino acid sequence: CAWSVGGVAYEQYF. The V call is TRBV30, the J call TRBJ2-7; D might be TRBD2 (7 bases). The germline V gene encodes CDR1 GTSNPN and CDR2 SVGIG (reference sequence). Trimming took off 0 bases at V and 2 bases at J, with 11 bases between the two ends. The CDR3 extends over 14 amino acids.

This clonotype came up many times. This CDR3 is CASSGQLDQPQHF. CDR3 nucleotide sequence: TGTGCCAGCAGTGGACAGCTTGATCAGCCCCAGCATTTT. This chain uses TRBV12-3 or TRBV12-4 with TRBJ1-5, with D possibly being TRBD1 (6 bases). V was cut by 5 bases and J by 5 bases, with 10 bases left in between. The CDR3 contains 13 residues.

In its sample, this clonotype was seen many times. This chain joins TRBV12-3 or TRBV12-4 and TRBJ2-1; no reliable D call. The CDR3 is 12 amino acids. Trimming removed 4 bases from V and 5 bases from J, with 6 bases in between. CDR3 coding DNA: TGTGCCAGCAGTTCGCAAAACAATGAGCAGTTCTTC. This codes for CASSSQNNEQFF.

This clonotype occurred a few times. This chain uses TRBV2 with TRBJ1-5; D remains ambiguous. Germline assignment: CDR1 SNHLY and CDR2 FYNNEI. The CDR3 has 12 amino acids. The V gene lost 2 bases and the J gene lost 11 bases, with 10 bases spanning the gap. The CDR3 here is CASSEPQRTQHF. The CDR3 bases are TGTGCCAGCAGTGAACCCCAACGGACCCAGCATTTT.